These T cell receptor beta chains were read from a single sample in a study of cytomegalovirus exposure and HLA in healthy donors. The assay was immunoSEQ multiplex PCR, and TCRdb's table has in-frame clones only and misses some. The data contain roughly 190,000 clones, about three quarters of them singletons. The sequenced sample was PBMCs. These receptors were obtained from a woman aged 40-49 years in good health and CMV-seronegative. Both conserved end residues are part of each CDR3. D genes are given only for firm matches. Where a row states a size, it is once, few, many or the class of an expanded clone; other rows omit it.

D: TRBD2; size: .; V: TRBV29-1; J: TRBJ2-1; CDR3: CSVGGTSYYNEQFF; DNA: TGCAGCGTTGGGGGGACTAGCTACTACAATGAGCAGTTCTTC
D: TRBD1; size: .; V: TRBV10-3; J: TRBJ2-7; CDR3: CAISPELRQGNLGEQYF; DNA: TGTGCCATCAGTCCGGAACTTAGACAGGGGAATTTAGGGGAGCAGTACTTC
D: TRBD2; size: .; V: TRBV4-3; J: TRBJ2-3; CDR3: CASSPLGLAGGLGTDTQYF; DNA: TGCGCCAGCAGCCCCTTAGGGCTAGCGGGAGGGTTGGGCACAGATACGCAGTATTTT
D: .; size: .; V: TRBV5-1; J: TRBJ1-5; CDR3: CASSLDGNDQPQHF; DNA: TGCGCCAGCAGCTTGGACGGGAATGATCAGCCCCAGCATTTT
D: TRBD1; size: .; V: TRBV6-5; J: TRBJ1-1; CDR3: CASSPPGTGTEAFF; DNA: TGTGCCAGCAGTCCTCCGGGGACAGGGACTGAAGCTTTCTTT
D: TRBD1; size: .; V: TRBV6-5; J: TRBJ1-4; CDR3: CASNRGEHNEKLFF; DNA: TGTGCCAGCAACAGGGGCGAACATAATGAAAAACTGTTTTTT
D: TRBD2; size: .; V: TRBV11-3; J: TRBJ2-5; CDR3: CASSPQGGTSGMGWGQYF; DNA: TGTGCCAGCAGCCCCCAGGGAGGGACTAGCGGGATGGGGTGGGGGCAGTACTTC
D: TRBD1; size: once; V: TRBV5-7; J: TRBJ2-7; CDR3: CASSVSGQGAYEQYF; DNA: TGTGCCAGCAGCGTATCGGGACAGGGGGCCTACGAGCAGTACTTC
D: TRBD2; size: .; V: TRBV7-9; J: TRBJ2-3; CDR3: CATKTSGTDTQYF; DNA: TGTGCCACCAAGACTAGCGGCACAGATACGCAGTATTTT
D: .; size: .; V: TRBV5-4; J: TRBJ2-5; CDR3: CASSLGPDQETQYF; DNA: TGTGCCAGCAGCTTGGGCCCGGACCAAGAGACCCAGTACTTC
D: TRBD1; size: .; V: TRBV30; J: TRBJ1-1; CDR3: CAWSRGTALTQAFF; DNA: TGTGCCTGGAGCCGTGGGACAGCGCTAACTCAAGCTTTCTTT
D: TRBD1; size: .; V: TRBV5-6; J: TRBJ1-2; CDR3: CASSDRDRGYGYTF; DNA: TGTGCCAGCAGTGACCGGGACAGGGGGTATGGCTACACCTTC
D: TRBD2; size: few; V: TRBV5-4; J: TRBJ2-1; CDR3: CASSLLRFSGPFKNNEQFF; DNA: TGTGCCAGCAGCTTACTAAGATTTAGCGGGCCCTTTAAAAACAATGAGCAGTTCTTC
D: .; size: .; V: TRBV7-9; J: TRBJ1-2; CDR3: CASSLEVTAHGYTF; DNA: TGTGCCAGCAGCTTAGAGGTGACAGCTCATGGCTACACCTTC